The present T cell receptor beta chain was sequenced within a study of human T cells and chemical hapten exposure. In TCRdb, the 5' RACE reads were re-called with MiXCR into one record per CDR3 protein. Among over 95,000 distinct CDR3 sequences, 15% to 20% were seen once, and the ten largest hold about 3%. CDR3 length: 14 residues. Trimming removed 8 bases at V and 2 bases at J, with 13 bases between. Germline loops: CDR1 MNHEY, CDR2 SMNVEV (reference sequence). Total RNA was extracted from unfractionated whole blood. The receptor was derived from a human donor in good health. This chain uses TRBV27 with TRBJ1-5, with D hard to call. The CDR3 sequence is CASPDRRRNQPQHF. The CDR3 region has the DNA TGTGCCAGCCCGGACCGAAGGCGCAATCAGCCCCAGCATTTT.